This T cell receptor beta chain is from a study of blood T cell repertoires in COVID-19. About the research overall: Material from acute and convalescent COVID-19 was sourced from the United States, Italy and Spain. Sources were T cells, B-cell-depleted T cells, or PBMCs; the material itself was cDNA or gDNA.

Participant ages covered 18 to 89 years across about 22 US areas. Trimming removed 5 bases at V and 4 bases at J, with 8 bases between. Germline-derived CDR1 and CDR2 are SGHAT and FQNNGV. This CDR3 contains 13 residues. TCRdb keeps only in-frame clones here, not all; method: immunoSEQ multiplex PCR. The sample has about 260,000 clones, roughly four fifths seen once. The source of this sequence is a man younger than 45 with acute COVID-19. The V and J genes are TRBV11-2 and TRBJ1-4; no reliable D call. Specimen: PBMCs or T cells enriched from blood (not recorded which). CDR3 nucleotide sequence: TGTGCCAGCAGCCCAGGACTTAATGAAAAACTGTTTTTT. Translated: CASSPGLNEKLFF.